The 10 T cell receptor beta chains below all came from one sample that was sequenced in a study of CD8+CD57+ T cells in acquired aplastic anemia. Individuals selected for sequencing had exhibited CD8+CD57+ cell expansion on flow cytometry. Genomic DNA acted as the template from which TCR beta VDJ combination and CDR3 sequence profiling were carried out. TCRdb redid the calling of the reads with MiXCR, one entry per CDR3 protein. The sample contains more than 200,000 distinct CDR3 sequences, under 55% of which appear only once. Sequenced material: sorted CD4+, CD8+, or CD8+CD57+ T cells (not recorded which) from PBMCs. These TCRs come from a human donor with aplastic anemia.

The chain joins TRBV7-8 to TRBJ1-5; no reliable D call. The germline CDR1 and CDR2 sequences are SGHVS and FQNEAQ. The CDR3 has 17 residues. With 5 bases removed from V and 0 bases from J, the gap between germline ends came to 17 bases. The CDR3 region is CASSPKARAVSNQPQHF. The CDR3 region has the DNA TGTGCCAGCAGCCCCAAAGCGAGGGCAGTTAGCAATCAGCCCCAGCATTTT. The full variable domain, rest sourced from reference TRBV7-8 and TRBJ1-5, is GAGVSQSPRYKVAKRGQDVALRCDPISGHVSLFWYQQALGQGPEFLTYFQNEAQLDKSGLPSDRFFAERPEGSVSTLKIQRTQQEDSAVYLCASSPKARAVSNQPQHFGDGTRLSIL.

The chain carries TRBV7-2 and TRBJ2-3; D may be TRBD2 (7 bases). The V gene's germline CDR1 is SGHTA and CDR2 FQGNSA. The CDR3 is 16 residues long. Trimming cost V 5 bases and J 0 bases, with 15 bases left between them. The CDR3 region is CASSPTQGGSTDTQYF. The CDR3, as DNA: TGTGCCAGCAGCCCAACACAGGGAGGGAGCACAGATACGCAGTATTTT.

The chain recombines TRBV7-9 with TRBJ2-5, with 8 nucleotides matching TRBD1. Germline V gene sequence: CDR1 SEHNR, CDR2 FQNEAQ (reference sequence). Trimming at V came to 6 bases and at J to 5 bases, leaving 8 bases not matched to a gene. The CDR3 sequence is 14 residues long. The CDR3 loop reads CASRATGVRETQYF. DNA of the CDR3: TGTGCCAGCAGGGCGACAGGGGTGCGGGAGACCCAGTACTTC.

The rearrangement uses TRBV10-3 and TRBJ2-7; D possibly corresponds to TRBD1 (6 bases). V dropped 2 bases and J dropped 4 bases, with 12 bases sitting between them. In germline, CDR1 is ENHRY, CDR2 SYGVKD. The CDR3 length is 14 residues. CDR3 loop: CAISEGQLFYEQYF. CDR3 nucleotides: TGTGCCATCAGTGAGGGACAGTTGTTTTACGAGCAGTACTTC.

This clonotype appeared many times. The genes are TRBV9 and TRBJ2-1; 11 nucleotides line up with TRBD2. This CDR3 is built from 17 residues. Germline V gene data show CDR1 as SGDLS and CDR2 as YYNGEE. Trimming took 3 bases from V and 6 from J; bases not matched to a gene: 11. The CDR3 nucleotides read TGTGCCAGCAGCGCCACGTCCGGGACTAGCGGTGTCAATGAGCAGTTCTTC. Protein: CASSATSGTSGVNEQFF.

V usage is TRBV2 and J usage is TRBJ2-3; 11 bases are shared with TRBD2. V gave up 4 bases and J gave up 3 bases; unmatched junction bases: 6. The germline V gene has CDR1 SNHLY and CDR2 FYNNEI. The CDR3 totals 16 residues. CDR3 nucleotides: TGTGCCAGCAGTGGAGGGGCTAGCGGGGGGACAGATACGCAGTATTTT. Amino acid sequence: CASSGGASGGTDTQYF. The complete variable domain, with remaining parts taken from reference TRBV2 and TRBJ2-3, reads EPEVTQTPSHQVTQMGQEVILRCVPISNHLYFYWYRQILGQKVEFLVSFYNNEISEKSEIFDDQFSVERPDGSNFTLKIRSTKLEDSAMYFCASSGGASGGTDTQYFGPGTRLTVL.

This clonotype came up many times. The V call is TRBV27, the J call TRBJ2-7; D is ambiguous. There are 14 residues in the CDR3. Germline V gene sequence: CDR1 MNHEY, CDR2 SMNVEV (reference sequence). Trimming stripped 5 bases from V and 0 bases from J, with 11 bases between. CDR3 region: CASSPRSASYEQYF. CDR3 coding DNA: TGTGCCAGCAGTCCTCGTTCTGCCTCCTACGAGCAGTACTTC.

V is TRBV25-1 and J is TRBJ1-6; a weak D match, TRBD1 (6 bases). Between the trimmed V and J ends, which lost 6 bases and 9 bases, there was a span of 15 bases. This CDR3 is 14 amino acids long. CDR1 MGHDK and CDR2 SYGVNS come from the germline V gene. In DNA form, the CDR3 reads TGTGCCAGCAGCTCTCGGGACAACGTTTCACCCCTCCACTTT. Its translation: CASSSRDNVSPLHF.

This clonotype was picked up many times. The gene calls are TRBV30 and TRBJ1-3; D gene uncertain. This CDR3 comprises 14 residues. CDR1 and CDR2 (germline): GTSNPN, SVGIG (reference sequence). Trimming removed 5 bases at V and 7 bases at J, with 18 bases between. The CDR3 DNA sequence: TGTGCCTGGGACCCCTGGCCCCAAGGGAACACCATATATTTT. Translated, it gives CAWDPWPQGNTIYF.

There are a few counts of this clonotype. This chain links TRBV2 with TRBJ2-3; 10 bases match TRBD2. CDR3 length: 15 residues. V dropped 5 bases and J dropped 1; count of bases not matched to a gene: 3. CDR1 is SNHLY and CDR2 is FYNNEI in the germline V gene. The CDR3 reads CASSKGTSGTDTQYF. The CDR3 DNA is TGTGCCAGCAGTAAGGGGACTAGCGGCACAGATACGCAGTATTTT. The full variable domain, with the rest looked up from reference TRBV2 and TRBJ2-3, is EPEVTQTPSHQVTQMGQEVILRCVPISNHLYFYWYRQILGQKVEFLVSFYNNEISEKSEIFDDQFSVERPDGSNFTLKIRSTKLEDSAMYFCASSKGTSGTDTQYFGPGTRLTVL.